Sequencing of this TCR beta chain was carried out in a study of T cell responses to AZD1222 COVID-19 vaccine. Study outcomes and limitations: Donors were chiefly white British, with a greater number of females, and clonal diversity was perhaps underestimated.

As concerns this clone: Its antigen remains unidentified. The sample has other DNA sequences that encode this CDR3 too.

This CDR3 is 15 amino acids long. V shed 0 bases, J shed 1 base, and the junction held 2 bases outside the gene matches. From germline, CDR1 is SGHNT and CDR2 YYREEE (reference sequence). Sequencing was performed with immunoSEQ multiplex PCR; in TCRdb, only in-frame clones are kept and a portion is missing. The sample lists approximately 140,000 clones, approximately 93% occurring once. The source material was peripheral blood, sampled on day 0 of MenACWY control vaccination. The rearrangement joins TRBV5-4 to TRBJ2-3, with 7 bases matching TRBD2. The source is an adult in good health. In DNA, the CDR3 is TGTGCCAGCAGCTTGGGGCTAGCGGGCACAGATACGCAGTATTTT. Translated: CASSLGLAGTDTQYF.